Listed below are T cell receptor beta chains from one sample, sequenced in a study of blood T cell repertoires in COVID-19. The repertoire was sequenced with immunoSEQ multiplex PCR; TCRdb's copy has only in-frame clones and lacks some. This table has 300,000 to 450,000 clones, less than 85% appearing once. Sequenced sample: peripheral blood. Receptors were obtained from a woman aged 18-29 years with acute or convalescent COVID-19. Each CDR3 is given with its conserved first and last residue. The order of the fields is V gene, clone size, D gene, J gene, CDR3 protein, CDR3 DNA. D genes are given only for firm matches. Clone size is shown for a subset of rows, as once, few, many or a class of expanded clone.

TRBV7-2,-,-,TRBJ1-3,CASSSKTGNTIYF,TGTGCCAGCAGCTCGAAGACAGGAAACACCATATATTTT
TRBV29-1,once,-,TRBJ2-7,CSVEEDSHYEQYF,TGCAGCGTTGAAGAAGACAGTCACTACGAGCAGTACTTC
TRBV30,-,TRBD1,TRBJ2-7,CAWASRQGAYEQYF,TGTGCCTGGGCCTCAAGACAGGGGGCGTACGAGCAGTACTTC
TRBV9,-,TRBD1,TRBJ1-2,CASSLGQGRGYTF,TGTGCCAGCAGCCTTGGACAGGGGAGAGGCTACACCTTC
TRBV11-2,-,-,TRBJ1-2,CASSLTPNYGYTF,TGTGCCAGCAGCTTGACACCTAACTATGGCTACACCTTC
TRBV9,few,TRBD1,TRBJ1-1,CASSPGTGDRRNTEAFF,TGTGCCAGCAGCCCCGGGACAGGGGACCGAAGAAACACTGAAGCTTTCTTT
TRBV6-2/TRBV6-3,-,TRBD2,TRBJ2-1,CASSTWTSGTYNEQFF,TGTGCCAGCAGTACCTGGACTAGCGGAACCTACAATGAGCAGTTCTTC
TRBV5-4,once,TRBD2,TRBJ2-7,CASSSGSRTSVYEQYF,TGTGCCAGCAGCTCAGGGAGTAGGACTAGCGTCTACGAGCAGTACTTC
TRBV5-1,-,-,TRBJ1-1,CASKVDEGVGTEAFF,TGCGCCAGCAAGGTGGACGAGGGCGTAGGGACTGAAGCTTTCTTT
TRBV29-1,once,-,TRBJ1-3,CSVSLIDSGNTIYF,TGCAGCGTGTCTCTGATAGACTCTGGAAACACCATATATTTT
TRBV7-2,-,TRBD1,TRBJ1-2,CASSPPGGYGYGYTF,TGTGCCAGCAGCCCGCCAGGGGGCTATGGGTATGGCTACACCTTC
TRBV28,-,-,TRBJ1-2,CASSLTLSQGGYTF,TGTGCCAGCAGTTTGACACTTTCTCAGGGTGGCTACACCTTC
TRBV27,-,-,TRBJ2-3,CASSTLNGGTDTQYF,TGTGCCAGCAGTACCCTGAACGGGGGCACAGATACGCAGTATTTT
TRBV6-2/TRBV6-3,-,-,TRBJ1-1,CASSQTLGGTEAFF,TGTGCCAGCAGTCAGACACTCGGTGGGACTGAAGCTTTCTTT
TRBV12-3/TRBV12-4,-,-,TRBJ2-3,CASSLGSADTQYF,TGTGCCAGCAGTTTAGGATCAGCGGATACGCAGTATTTT
TRBV7-3,once,-,TRBJ2-2,CASSFGANTGELFF,TGTGCCAGCAGCTTCGGGGCGAACACCGGGGAGCTGTTTTTT
TRBV24-1,-,TRBD2,TRBJ2-7,CATSDWGGEQYF,TGTGCCACCAGTGATTGGGGGGGCGAGCAGTACTTC
TRBV21-1,-,-,TRBJ1-5,CASSKNPGTGGDQPQHF,TGTGCCAGCAGCAAGAACCCCGGGACAGGGGGCGATCAGCCCCAGCATTTT
TRBV19,few,-,TRBJ1-2,CASSKRQEQGILTF,TGTGCCAGTAGTAAGCGCCAAGAACAGGGAATACTCACCTTC
TRBV4-1,-,TRBD1,TRBJ2-2,CASSPGQGSPGELFF,TGCGCCAGCAGCCCGGGACAGGGAAGTCCCGGGGAGCTGTTTTTT
TRBV5-4,-,TRBD1,TRBJ2-7,CASREDRGALEQYF,TGTGCCAGCAGGGAAGACAGGGGCGCCTTAGAGCAGTACTTC